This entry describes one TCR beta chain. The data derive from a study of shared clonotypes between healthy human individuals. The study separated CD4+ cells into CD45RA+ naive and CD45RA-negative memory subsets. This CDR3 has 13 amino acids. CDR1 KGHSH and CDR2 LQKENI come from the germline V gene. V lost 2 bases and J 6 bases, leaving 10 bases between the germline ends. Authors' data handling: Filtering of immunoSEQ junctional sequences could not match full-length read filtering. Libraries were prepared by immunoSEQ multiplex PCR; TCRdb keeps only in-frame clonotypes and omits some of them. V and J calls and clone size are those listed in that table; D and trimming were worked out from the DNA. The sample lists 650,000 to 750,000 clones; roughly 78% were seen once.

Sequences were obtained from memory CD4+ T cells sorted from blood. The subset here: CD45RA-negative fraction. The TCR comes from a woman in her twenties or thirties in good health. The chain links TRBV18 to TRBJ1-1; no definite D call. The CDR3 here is CASSPSETPEAFF. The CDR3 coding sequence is TGTGCCAGCTCACCATCTGAAACCCCTGAAGCTTTCTTT.